These T cell receptor beta chains were read from a single sample in a study of long-term antiretroviral therapy in people with HIV. Data came from immunoSEQ multiplex PCR; TCRdb stores just in-frame clones and leaves some out. The sample includes 10,000 to 12,000 clones, around 83% seen only once; the top ten take 13%. The specimen was unsorted PBMCs, collected 1.2 years after starting antiretroviral therapy. The receptors shown here come from a man aged 35-49 years with HIV. Both conserved end residues are part of each CDR3. A D gene is named only where the DNA matches it firmly. Rows give clone size only sometimes, using once, few, many, or a class for an expanded clone.

v_call,j_call,clone_size,d_call,cdr3_length,cdr3_nt,cdr3_aa
TRBV9,TRBJ2-6,-,-,16,TGTGCCAGCAGCGTAGAAGGGTGGTCAGGGGCCAACGTCCTGACTTTC,CASSVEGWSGANVLTF
TRBV6-5,TRBJ2-2,-,TRBD1,15,TGTGCCAGCAGAGACAGGGGTCTGAACACCGGGGAGCTGTTTTTT,CASRDRGLNTGELFF
TRBV28,TRBJ1-5,-,TRBD1,16,TGTGCCAGCAGTTTGTGGTCAGGGGGGCACAATCAGCCCCAGCATTTT,CASSLWSGGHNQPQHF
TRBV2,TRBJ2-2,-,-,13,TGTGCCAGCCCAGACAGAGTGACTGGGGAGCTGTTTTTT,CASPDRVTGELFF
TRBV7-5,TRBJ2-2,-,-,16,TGTGCCAGAAGCCCCCCAGGGATCCACAACACCGGGGAGCTGTTTTTT,CARSPPGIHNTGELFF
TRBV6-6,TRBJ2-7,-,-,13,TGTGCCAGCAGTCTTAGCCGGGGCTACGAGCAGTACTTC,CASSLSRGYEQYF
TRBV7-9,TRBJ2-7,-,TRBD2,15,TGTGCCAGCAGCCCCCTAGCGGGGGGCCTCTACGAGCAGTACTTC,CASSPLAGGLYEQYF
TRBV19,TRBJ2-6,-,-,16,TGTGCCAGTAGTATAGATATAGGCACTGGGGCCAACGTCCTGACTTTC,CASSIDIGTGANVLTF
TRBV7-9,TRBJ2-3,-,-,14,TGTGCCAGCAGCTTAGTGGGGCAGACAGATACGCAGTATTTT,CASSLVGQTDTQYF
TRBV6-5,TRBJ2-7,-,-,14,TGTGCCAGCAGTTACCAGGGACCGACTGCCGAGCAGTACTTC,CASSYQGPTAEQYF
TRBV7-6,TRBJ2-7,-,-,13,TGTGCCAGCAGCTTAGACGGGAGCAGGGAGCAGTACTTC,CASSLDGSREQYF
TRBV28,TRBJ1-4,-,TRBD1,14,TGTGCCAGCAGCCCGGACAGGGGGGAAGAAAAACTGTTTTTT,CASSPDRGEEKLFF
TRBV6-5,TRBJ1-2,few,TRBD1,14,TGTGCCAGCACTCAGGGACAGACTAACTATGGCTACACCTTC,CASTQGQTNYGYTF
TRBV28,TRBJ1-2,-,-,13,TGTGCCAGCAGTTTATTGGCAGTCTATGGCTACACCTTC,CASSLLAVYGYTF
TRBV7-9,TRBJ2-1,-,TRBD2,19,TGTGCCAGCAGCTTAGCTCTGCTAGCGGCCCGGAACGCCTACAATGAGCAGTTCTTC,CASSLALLAARNAYNEQFF
TRBV25-1,TRBJ2-1,-,TRBD1,14,TGTGCCAGCAGTGACAGGACAGGGTCGGATGAGCAGTTCTTC,CASSDRTGSDEQFF
TRBV19,TRBJ1-6,-,-,14,TGTGCCAGTAGTTCATTCCGGGAGAGTTCACCCCTCCACTTT,CASSSFRESSPLHF
TRBV28,TRBJ2-5,few,TRBD1,15,TGTGCCAGCAGCCCGGGGACAGAATTTCAAGAGACCCAGTACTTC,CASSPGTEFQETQYF
TRBV5-6,TRBJ1-3,-,TRBD1,13,TGTGCCAGCAGCTTTTGGACAGGCGGCACCATATATTTT,CASSFWTGGTIYF
TRBV2,TRBJ2-1,-,-,14,TGTGCCAGCACCTTGGGGGGCACTGGTAATGAGCAGTTCTTC,CASTLGGTGNEQFF
TRBV19,TRBJ2-2,few,-,15,TGTGCCAGTAGTATTCGACCTTCGAACACCGGGGAGCTGTTTTTT,CASSIRPSNTGELFF
TRBV7-9,TRBJ1-4,-,-,14,TGTGCCAGCAGCTCGGACGGCCCTAATGAAAAACTGTTTTTT,CASSSDGPNEKLFF
TRBV5-1,TRBJ1-1,-,-,15,TGCGCCAGCAGCTTGTTGCCGCCTCCGGGCACTGAAGCTTTCTTT,CASSLLPPPGTEAFF
TRBV14,TRBJ1-4,once,-,13,TGTGCCAGCAGCCCCCAGACGGTCCGAAAACTGTTTTTT,CASSPQTVRKLFF
TRBV27,TRBJ1-5,-,-,15,TGTGCCAGCAGGATCTCCGGGCTAAGCAATCAGCCCCAGCATTTT,CASRISGLSNQPQHF
TRBV6-5,TRBJ1-4,few,-,14,TGTGCCAGCAGTAAGGGCAGAGAGGGTGCGGTGATGTTTTTT,CASSKGREGAVMFF
TRBV21-1,TRBJ1-1,-,-,12,TGTGCCAGCATCCCCACTTCGATGGCAGCTTTCTTT,CASIPTSMAAFF
TRBV5-5,TRBJ2-2,-,-,16,TGTGCCAGCAGCTTGAATCGGAACAGGGAAACCGGGGAGCTGTTTTTT,CASSLNRNRETGELFF
TRBV11-3,TRBJ1-1,-,-,13,TGTGCCAGCAGCTTAACTGGGGGAACTGAAGCTTTCTTT,CASSLTGGTEAFF
TRBV4-1,TRBJ1-5,-,-,17,TGCGCCAGCAGCCAAGACACCGGACAGACCGGTAATCAGCCCCAGCATTTT,CASSQDTGQTGNQPQHF